This T cell receptor (beta chain) was found in a study of breast tumors, draining lymph nodes, adjacent tissues. General study results and limits: Most tumor T cells seemingly derive from lymph node, then expand in tumor.

MiXCR, run by TCRdb on the multiplex PCR reads, gives a single entry per CDR3 protein. The top ten hold approximately 3.5% of the sample, which has a few hundred thousand distinct CDR3 sequences, less than 40% seen once. In regard to this clonotype: Its specificity is not known.

The germline V and J ends were trimmed by 6 bases and 4 bases, with 9 bases remaining between them. The CDR3 extends over 13 amino acids. In germline, CDR1 is SNHLY, CDR2 FYNNEI. Breast cancer patients provided tissue from their axillary draining lymph nodes. Specimen: axillary lymph node tissue. V and J are TRBV2 and TRBJ2-2, with D hard to call. The sequence came from a female donor with breast cancer. Some clones in this sample may be carry-over from other donors' samples. The DNA of the CDR3 is TGTGCCAGCAGGGGAAGTGGCACCGGGGAGCTGTTTTTT. This sequence encodes CASRGSGTGELFF.